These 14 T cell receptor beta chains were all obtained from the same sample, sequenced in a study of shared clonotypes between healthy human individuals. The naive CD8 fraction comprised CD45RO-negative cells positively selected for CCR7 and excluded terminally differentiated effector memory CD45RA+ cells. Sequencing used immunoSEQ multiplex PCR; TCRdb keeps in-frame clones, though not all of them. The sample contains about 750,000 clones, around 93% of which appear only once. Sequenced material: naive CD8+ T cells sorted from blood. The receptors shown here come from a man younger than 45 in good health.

The CDR3: CASRGQTWYSNQPQHF. CDR3 nucleotide sequence: TGTGCCAGTAGAGGACAGACCTGGTATAGCAATCAGCCCCAGCATTTT. The chain is built from TRBV19 and TRBJ1-5; D may be TRBD1 (6 bases). V was shortened by 6 bases and J by 0 bases, with 15 bases between the two germline ends. The germline CDR1 and CDR2 sequences are LNHDA and SQIVND (reference sequence). This CDR3 contains 16 residues.

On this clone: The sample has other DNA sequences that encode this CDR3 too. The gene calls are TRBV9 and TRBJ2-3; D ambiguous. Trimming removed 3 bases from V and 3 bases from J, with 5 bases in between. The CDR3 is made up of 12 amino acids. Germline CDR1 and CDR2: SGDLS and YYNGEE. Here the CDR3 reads CASSAYTDTQYF. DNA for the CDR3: TGTGCCAGCAGCGCTTATACAGATACGCAGTATTTT. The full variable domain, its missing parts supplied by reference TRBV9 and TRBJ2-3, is DSGVTQTPKHLITATGQRVTLRCSPRSGDLSVYWYQQSLDQGLQFLIQYYNGEERAKGNILERFSAQQFPDLHSELNLSSLELGDSALYFCASSAYTDTQYFGPGTRLTVL.

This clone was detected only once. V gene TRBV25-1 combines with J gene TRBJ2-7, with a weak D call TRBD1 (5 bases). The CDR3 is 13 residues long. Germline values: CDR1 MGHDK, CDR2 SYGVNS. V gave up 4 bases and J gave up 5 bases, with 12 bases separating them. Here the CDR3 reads CASSVWQGDEQYF. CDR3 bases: TGTGCCAGCAGTGTTTGGCAGGGTGACGAGCAGTACTTC.

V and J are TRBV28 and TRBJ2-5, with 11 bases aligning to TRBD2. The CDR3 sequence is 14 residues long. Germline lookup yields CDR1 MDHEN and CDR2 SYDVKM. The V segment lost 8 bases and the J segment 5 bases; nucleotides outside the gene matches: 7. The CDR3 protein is CASGRLAGYETQYF. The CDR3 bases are TGTGCCAGCGGAAGACTAGCGGGATATGAGACCCAGTACTTC. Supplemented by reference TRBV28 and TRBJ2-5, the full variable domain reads DVKVTQSSRYLVKRTGEKVFLECVQDMDHENMFWYRQDPGLGLRLIYFSYDVKMKEKGDIPEGYSVSREKKERFSLILESASTNQTSMYLCASGRLAGYETQYFGPGTRLLVL.

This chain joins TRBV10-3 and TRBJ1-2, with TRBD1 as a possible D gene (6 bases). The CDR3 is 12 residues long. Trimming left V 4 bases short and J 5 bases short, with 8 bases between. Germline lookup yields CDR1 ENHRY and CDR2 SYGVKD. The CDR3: CAISAGDYGYTF. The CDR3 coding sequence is TGTGCCATCAGTGCAGGGGATTATGGCTACACCTTC.

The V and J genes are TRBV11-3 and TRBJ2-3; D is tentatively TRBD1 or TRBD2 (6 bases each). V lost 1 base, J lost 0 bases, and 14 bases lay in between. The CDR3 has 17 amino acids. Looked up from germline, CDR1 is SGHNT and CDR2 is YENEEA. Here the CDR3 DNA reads TGTGCCAGCAGCTTAGGGCCAGGGGACTTTAGCACAGATACGCAGTATTTT. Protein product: CASSLGPGDFSTDTQYF. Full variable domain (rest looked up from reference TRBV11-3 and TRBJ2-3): EAGVVQSPRYKIIEKKQPVAFWCNPISGHNTLYWYLQNLGQGPELLIRYENEEAVDDSQLPKDRFSAERLKGVDSTLKIQPAELGDSAVYLCASSLGPGDFSTDTQYFGPGTRLTVL.

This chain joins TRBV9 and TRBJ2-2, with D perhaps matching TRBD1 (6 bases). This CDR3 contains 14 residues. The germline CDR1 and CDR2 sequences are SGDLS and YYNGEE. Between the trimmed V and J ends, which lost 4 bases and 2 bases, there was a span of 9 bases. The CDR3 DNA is TGTGCCAGCAGCACGGGACACAACACCGGGGAGCTGTTTTTT. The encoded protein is CASSTGHNTGELFF.

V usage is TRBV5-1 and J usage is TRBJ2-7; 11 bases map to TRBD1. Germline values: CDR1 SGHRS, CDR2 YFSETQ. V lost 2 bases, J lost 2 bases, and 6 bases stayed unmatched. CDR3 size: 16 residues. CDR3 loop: CASSLPGQGGAYEQYF. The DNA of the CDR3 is TGCGCCAGCAGCTTACCGGGACAGGGGGGAGCCTACGAGCAGTACTTC.

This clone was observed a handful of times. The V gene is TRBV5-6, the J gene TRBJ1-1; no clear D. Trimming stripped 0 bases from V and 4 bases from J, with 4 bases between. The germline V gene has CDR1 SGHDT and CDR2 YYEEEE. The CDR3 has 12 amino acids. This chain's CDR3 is CASSLGSTEAFF. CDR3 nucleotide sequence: TGTGCCAGCAGCTTGGGTAGCACTGAAGCTTTCTTT.

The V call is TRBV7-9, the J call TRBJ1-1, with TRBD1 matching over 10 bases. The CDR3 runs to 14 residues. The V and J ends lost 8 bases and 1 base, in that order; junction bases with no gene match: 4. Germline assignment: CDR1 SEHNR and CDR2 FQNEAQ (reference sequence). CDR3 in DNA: TGTGCCAGCGGGGACAGGGGTGGGAACACTGAAGCTTTCTTT. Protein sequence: CASGDRGGNTEAFF.

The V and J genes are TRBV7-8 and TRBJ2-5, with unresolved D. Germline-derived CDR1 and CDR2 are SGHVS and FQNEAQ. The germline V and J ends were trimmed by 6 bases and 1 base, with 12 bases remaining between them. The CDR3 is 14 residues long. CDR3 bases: TGTGCCAGCAGGCCCCCGCAGCTCCAAGAGACCCAGTACTTC. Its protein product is CASRPPQLQETQYF. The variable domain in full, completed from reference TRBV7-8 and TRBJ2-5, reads GAGVSQSPRYKVAKRGQDVALRCDPISGHVSLFWYQQALGQGPEFLTYFQNEAQLDKSGLPSDRFFAERPEGSVSTLKIQRTQQEDSAVYLCASRPPQLQETQYFGPGTRLLVL.

The CDR3: CASSFDGENYGYTF. The CDR3 coding sequence is TGTGCCAGCAGCTTTGATGGGGAGAACTATGGCTACACCTTC. This rearrangement joins TRBV7-9 to TRBJ1-2; D gene ambiguous. The CDR3 loop spans 14 amino acids. Trimming took 3 bases from V and 2 from J, leaving 10 bases between them. Germline values: CDR1 SEHNR, CDR2 FQNEAQ (reference sequence).

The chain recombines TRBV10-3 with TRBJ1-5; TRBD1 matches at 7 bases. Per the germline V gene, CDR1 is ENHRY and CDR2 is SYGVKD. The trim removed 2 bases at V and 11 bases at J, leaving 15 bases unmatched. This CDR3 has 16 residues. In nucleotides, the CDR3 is TGTGCCATCAGTGAGGCAGACAGGGCCGCACAGCAGTCCCAGCATTTT. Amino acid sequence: CAISEADRAAQQSQHF.

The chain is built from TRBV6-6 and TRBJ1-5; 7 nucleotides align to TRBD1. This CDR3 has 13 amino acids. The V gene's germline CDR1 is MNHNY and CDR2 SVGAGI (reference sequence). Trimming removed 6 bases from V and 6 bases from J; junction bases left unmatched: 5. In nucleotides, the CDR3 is TGTGCCAGCAGAACAGGGGAGAGTCAGCCCCAGCATTTT. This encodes CASRTGESQPQHF.